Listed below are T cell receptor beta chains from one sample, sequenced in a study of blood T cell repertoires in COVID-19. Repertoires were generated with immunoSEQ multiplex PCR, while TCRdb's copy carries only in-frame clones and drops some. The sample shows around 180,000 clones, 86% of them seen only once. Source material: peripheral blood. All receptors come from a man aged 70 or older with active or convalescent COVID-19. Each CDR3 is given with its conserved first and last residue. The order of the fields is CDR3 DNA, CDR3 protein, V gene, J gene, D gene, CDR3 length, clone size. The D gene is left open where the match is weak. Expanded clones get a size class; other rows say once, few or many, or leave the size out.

CDR3 DNA: TGTGCCAGCAGTTTCGACAGATACAATGAGCAGTTCTTC; CDR3 protein: CASSFDRYNEQFF; V gene: TRBV28; J gene: TRBJ2-1; D gene: -; CDR3 length: 13; clone size: -
CDR3 DNA: TGTGCCAGCAGACCGACCGGGACAGGGGGTGACGAGCAGTACTTC; CDR3 protein: CASRPTGTGGDEQYF; V gene: TRBV28; J gene: TRBJ2-7; D gene: TRBD1; CDR3 length: 15; clone size: -
CDR3 DNA: TGCGCCAGCAGCTTGGGACAGGAGTTCTTCTATGGCTACACCTTC; CDR3 protein: CASSLGQEFFYGYTF; V gene: TRBV5-1; J gene: TRBJ1-2; D gene: -; CDR3 length: 15; clone size: few
CDR3 DNA: TGCGCCAGCAGCCCCGAACCCCCAGCGGGTGAGTACTTC; CDR3 protein: CASSPEPPAGEYF; V gene: TRBV5-1; J gene: TRBJ2-7; D gene: -; CDR3 length: 13; clone size: -
CDR3 DNA: TGCGCCAGCAGCTTAAATCCTAGCGGGGGGGCCGATACGCAGTATTTT; CDR3 protein: CASSLNPSGGADTQYF; V gene: TRBV5-1; J gene: TRBJ2-3; D gene: TRBD2; CDR3 length: 16; clone size: -
CDR3 DNA: TGTGCCAGCTCACCACAGCAGGGTGCAGATACGCAGTATTTT; CDR3 protein: CASSPQQGADTQYF; V gene: TRBV18; J gene: TRBJ2-3; D gene: -; CDR3 length: 14; clone size: -
CDR3 DNA: TGTGCCAGCAGGCCCCCCGGGACAGGGCATTATCTGAACACTGAAGCTTTCTTT; CDR3 protein: CASRPPGTGHYLNTEAFF; V gene: TRBV28; J gene: TRBJ1-1; D gene: TRBD1; CDR3 length: 18; clone size: -
CDR3 DNA: TGCGCCAGCAGCCCGGACAGGGAGGCCACCGGGGAGCTGTTTTTT; CDR3 protein: CASSPDREATGELFF; V gene: TRBV5-1; J gene: TRBJ2-2; D gene: TRBD1; CDR3 length: 15; clone size: -
CDR3 DNA: TGTGCCAGCAGTTCTCACCCGACAGGGTCATTGCAGCCCCAGCATTTT; CDR3 protein: CASSSHPTGSLQPQHF; V gene: TRBV27; J gene: TRBJ1-5; D gene: TRBD1; CDR3 length: 16; clone size: -
CDR3 DNA: TGTGCCTGGAGTCGGGACAGATCGGGCACCGGGGAGCTGTTTTTT; CDR3 protein: CAWSRDRSGTGELFF; V gene: TRBV30; J gene: TRBJ2-2; D gene: TRBD1; CDR3 length: 15; clone size: -
CDR3 DNA: TGTGCCAGTAGTAGGACAATGACAGGGTTCTATGGCTACACCTTC; CDR3 protein: CASSRTMTGFYGYTF; V gene: TRBV19; J gene: TRBJ1-2; D gene: TRBD1; CDR3 length: 15; clone size: few
CDR3 DNA: TGTGCCAGCAGCCAAGGATGGATAGCGGGAGGGAGGGAGACCCAGTACTTC; CDR3 protein: CASSQGWIAGGRETQYF; V gene: TRBV3-1/TRBV3-2; J gene: TRBJ2-5; D gene: TRBD2; CDR3 length: 17; clone size: -
CDR3 DNA: TGTGCCAGCAGCGTGCGGCAGACGAACACCGGGGAGCTGTTTTTT; CDR3 protein: CASSVRQTNTGELFF; V gene: TRBV9; J gene: TRBJ2-2; D gene: -; CDR3 length: 15; clone size: once
CDR3 DNA: TGTGCCAGCAGCTTTTCGGGAGTGGGCGCCTACAATGAGCAGTTCTTC; CDR3 protein: CASSFSGVGAYNEQFF; V gene: TRBV9; J gene: TRBJ2-1; D gene: -; CDR3 length: 16; clone size: -
CDR3 DNA: TGTGCCAGCAGTGAATTAAAGGACATCTCTGGAAACACCATATATTTT; CDR3 protein: CASSELKDISGNTIYF; V gene: TRBV25-1; J gene: TRBJ1-3; D gene: -; CDR3 length: 16; clone size: -
CDR3 DNA: TGTGCCAGCAGCCCCAGGTCGAAGCACACTGAAGCTTTCTTT; CDR3 protein: CASSPRSKHTEAFF; V gene: TRBV3-1/TRBV3-2; J gene: TRBJ1-1; D gene: -; CDR3 length: 14; clone size: -
CDR3 DNA: TGTGCCAGCAGTTACTCGTTTCTCAGGGTTAATTCACCCCTCCACTTT; CDR3 protein: CASSYSFLRVNSPLHF; V gene: TRBV6-5; J gene: TRBJ1-6; D gene: -; CDR3 length: 16; clone size: -
CDR3 DNA: TGTGCCAGCGGCCTACCGGGACAGGAGAATGAGCAGTTCTTC; CDR3 protein: CASGLPGQENEQFF; V gene: TRBV6-5; J gene: TRBJ2-1; D gene: TRBD1; CDR3 length: 14; clone size: -
CDR3 DNA: TGTGCCAGTAGTATTTCGGTAACCAAAAACATTCAGTACTTC; CDR3 protein: CASSISVTKNIQYF; V gene: TRBV19; J gene: TRBJ2-4; D gene: -; CDR3 length: 14; clone size: -
CDR3 DNA: TGCGCCAGCAGCTTGCGGGTGATGGACAGCGATGGCTACACCTTC; CDR3 protein: CASSLRVMDSDGYTF; V gene: TRBV5-1; J gene: TRBJ1-2; D gene: -; CDR3 length: 15; clone size: -
CDR3 DNA: TGTGCCAGTAGTATATACGGGACAGCCTACAATGAGCAGTTCTTC; CDR3 protein: CASSIYGTAYNEQFF; V gene: TRBV19; J gene: TRBJ2-1; D gene: TRBD1; CDR3 length: 15; clone size: -
CDR3 DNA: TGTGCCAGCAGTTTTGCGCTCTACAATGAGCAGTTCTTC; CDR3 protein: CASSFALYNEQFF; V gene: TRBV27; J gene: TRBJ2-1; D gene: -; CDR3 length: 13; clone size: -
CDR3 DNA: TGTGCCAGCAGCTTCAGGGCGACGAGCTATGGCTACACCTTC; CDR3 protein: CASSFRATSYGYTF; V gene: TRBV5-5; J gene: TRBJ1-2; D gene: -; CDR3 length: 14; clone size: -